Below are 24 T cell receptor beta chains sequenced from a single sample in a study of blood T cell repertoires in COVID-19. The method was immunoSEQ multiplex PCR; TCRdb's version includes in-frame clones alone and lacks a portion of them. The sample lists 250,000 to 350,000 clones; about 91% were seen once. Sequencing was performed on peripheral blood. These receptors originate from a woman aged 55 to 70 with acute or convalescent COVID-19.

The chain uses TRBV21-1 and TRBJ2-3; TRBD1, the D gene given by the table, was not confirmed from the DNA. TRBV21-1 has pseudogene status. This CDR3 has 22 residues. For the CDR3, the DNA is TGTGCCAGCAGCAAAAAGGGGGGACCTGGACAGGGGGCGAGAATTTCGACAGATACGCAGTATTTT. Its translation: CASSKKGGPGQGARISTDTQYF.

The rearrangement uses TRBV28 and TRBJ2-1, with 8 bases fitting TRBD1. Losses at the gene ends were 5 bases for V and 8 bases for J; bases not matched to a gene: 20. The germline V gene has CDR1 MDHEN and CDR2 SYDVKM. The CDR3 consists of 18 residues. The CDR3 reads CASSTPGQASFRGDEQFF. Written as DNA, the CDR3 is TGTGCCAGCAGTACACCGGGACAGGCTAGCTTCAGGGGCGATGAGCAGTTCTTC.

The chain recombines TRBV2 with TRBJ2-7, with 10 bases aligning to TRBD2. Germline CDR1 is SNHLY and CDR2 is FYNNEI. The CDR3 is 14 residues long. The J segment lost 7 bases and the V segment lost 2 bases, leaving 5 bases of the junction unmatched. CDR3 nucleotides: TGTGCCAGCAGTGAATCCCTAGCGGGAGTTGAGCAGTACTTC. Protein product: CASSESLAGVEQYF.

This clone is a singleton in its sample. J is TRBJ1-1 and V is TRBV27; 8 bases agree with TRBD1. Losses at the gene ends were 5 bases for V and 5 bases for J; bases not matched to a gene: 4. CDR1 and CDR2 (germline): MNHEY, SMNVEV (reference sequence). The CDR3 loop spans 13 amino acids. The CDR3 sequence: CASSGRGRTEAFF. For the CDR3, the DNA is TGTGCCAGCAGTGGCAGGGGGCGGACTGAAGCTTTCTTT.

This chain uses TRBV25-1 with TRBJ2-1, with 9 positions matching TRBD1. This CDR3 is built from 16 residues. Germline loops: CDR1 MGHDK, CDR2 SYGVNS. V was clipped by 1 base and J by 2 bases; unmatched bases: 3. CDR3 in amino acids: CASSESDRGTYNEQFF. The CDR3 DNA reads TGTGCCAGCAGTGAATCCGACAGGGGGACCTACAATGAGCAGTTCTTC. The whole variable domain, remainder taken from reference TRBV25-1 and TRBJ2-1, is EADIYQTPRYLVIGTGKKITLECSQTMGHDKMYWYQQDPGMELHLIHYSYGVNSTEKGDLSSESTVSRIRTEHFPLTLESARPSHTSQYLCASSESDRGTYNEQFFGPGTRLTVL.

V is TRBV6-5 and J is TRBJ2-7; D gene ambiguous. Trimming cost V 4 bases and J 6 bases, with 13 bases left between them. CDR1 is MNHEY, CDR2 SVGAGI, per germline. This CDR3 spans 13 amino acids. CDR3 in amino acids: CASSLGLTGEQYF. The CDR3 DNA sequence: TGTGCCAGCAGTTTGGGTTTAACGGGCGAGCAGTACTTC.

The DNA for the CDR3 is TGTGCCAGCAGCTTGGAGAGGGACAGGGGAGGCGAGCAGTACTTC. It translates to CASSLERDRGGEQYF. The chain is built from TRBV5-4 and TRBJ2-7; 10 nucleotides match TRBD1. V lost 0 bases and J lost 6; bases outside the gene matches: 6. CDR1 SGHNT and CDR2 YYREEE come from the germline V gene (reference sequence). The CDR3 totals 15 residues. The whole variable domain, filled in from reference TRBV5-4 and TRBJ2-7, reads ETGVTQSPTHLIKTRGQQVTLRCSSQSGHNTVSWYQQALGQGPQFIFQYYREEENGRGNFPPRFSGLQFPNYSSELNVNALELDDSALYLCASSLERDRGGEQYFGPGTRLTVT.

CDR3 in DNA: TGTGCCAGCAGCGTCGCAGGGCCCTCTGGAAACACCATATATTTT. Its translation: CASSVAGPSGNTIYF. This chain connects TRBV9 to TRBJ1-3; a weak D match, TRBD1 (5 bases). Germline-derived CDR1 and CDR2 are SGDLS and YYNGEE. Between the trimmed V and J ends, which lost 2 bases and 0 bases, there was a span of 9 bases. The length of the CDR3 is 15 residues. The full variable domain, rest sourced from reference TRBV9 and TRBJ1-3, is DSGVTQTPKHLITATGQRVTLRCSPRSGDLSVYWYQQSLDQGLQFLIQYYNGEERAKGNILERFSAQQFPDLHSELNLSSLELGDSALYFCASSVAGPSGNTIYFGEGSWLTVV.

V is TRBV3-1 (or the pseudogene TRBV3-2) and J is TRBJ2-1; 7 bases align to TRBD2. Germline CDR1 LGHDT, CDR2 YNNKEL (reference sequence). The CDR3 runs 15 residues. Germline trimming cut 2 bases from V and 3 bases from J; bases unmatched to any gene: 4. CDR3 sequence: CASSQPAGHYNEQFF. The DNA for the CDR3 is TGTGCCAGCAGCCAACCAGCGGGGCACTACAATGAGCAGTTCTTC.

J is TRBJ1-3 and V is TRBV7-3, with D hard to call. Trimming cost V 2 bases and J 2 bases, with 7 bases left between them. Looked up from germline, CDR1 is SGHTA and CDR2 is FQGTGA. This CDR3 contains 14 residues. For the CDR3, the DNA is TGTGCCAGCAGCTTATCCGGGGCTGGAAACACCATATATTTT. Its translation: CASSLSGAGNTIYF. The complete variable domain, with remaining parts taken from reference TRBV7-3 and TRBJ1-3, reads GAGVSQTPSNKVTEKGKYVELRCDPISGHTALYWYRQSLGQGPEFLIYFQGTGAADDSGLPNDRFFAVRPEGSVSTLKIQRTERGDSAVYLCASSLSGAGNTIYFGEGSWLTVV.

Regarding this clone: One junction end disagrees with the germline gene, perhaps due to a read error. The chain is built from TRBV6-1 and TRBJ2-7, with a possible D match to TRBD1 (6 bases). The CDR3 loop spans 13 amino acids. Germline V CDR1 and CDR2: MNHNS, SASEGT. This CDR3 reads CASSDGTDSRRGF. In nucleotides, the CDR3 is TGTGCCAGCAGTGACGGTACAGATAGCCGCAGGGGATTC.

The rearrangement links TRBV9 to TRBJ2-7; D remains unclear. Germline CDR1 and CDR2: SGDLS and YYNGEE. The CDR3 has 14 amino acids. Trimming took 3 bases from V and 2 from J, leaving 12 bases between them. The CDR3 spells CASSADSTPYEQYF. The DNA for the CDR3 is TGTGCCAGCAGCGCCGACTCGACTCCCTACGAGCAGTACTTC. The entire variable domain, with the rest obtained from reference TRBV9 and TRBJ2-7, is as follows: DSGVTQTPKHLITATGQRVTLRCSPRSGDLSVYWYQQSLDQGLQFLIQYYNGEERAKGNILERFSAQQFPDLHSELNLSSLELGDSALYFCASSADSTPYEQYFGPGTRLTVT.

The chain carries TRBV30 and TRBJ2-7; D is unclear. Per the germline V gene, CDR1 is GTSNPN and CDR2 is SVGIG (reference sequence). The CDR3 is made up of 12 amino acids. The ends were cut back, 3 bases at V and 6 bases at J, with 12 bases in the middle. CDR3 in amino acids: CAWSLYSTEQYF. CDR3 coding DNA: TGTGCCTGGAGCCTCTACAGCACCGAGCAGTACTTC.

The genes are TRBV7-2 and TRBJ1-2; perhaps TRBD1 as D (6 bases). In germline, CDR1 is SGHTA, CDR2 FQGNSA. With 0 bases removed from V and 8 bases from J, the gap between germline ends came to 19 bases. The CDR3 sequence is 16 residues long. CDR3 coding DNA: TGTGCCAGCAGCTTAGCGAGGGGGGGCAGGCCGGGCGGCTACACCTTC. Its protein product is CASSLARGGRPGGYTF.

The chain links TRBV5-1 to TRBJ1-2; D is perhaps TRBD1 (5 bases). There are 14 residues in the CDR3. Germline lookup yields CDR1 SGHRS and CDR2 YFSETQ. Deletions cut 0 bases from V and 4 bases from J, with 10 bases between. The CDR3 spells CASSLELGAYGYTF. CDR3 DNA: TGCGCCAGCAGCTTGGAATTAGGGGCCTATGGCTACACCTTC.

CDR3 protein: CASSYRGNYGYTF. The CDR3, as DNA: TGTGCCAGCAGTTACAGGGGTAACTATGGCTACACCTTC. The chain combines TRBV27 with TRBJ1-2; 7 bases line up with TRBD1. The CDR3 sequence is 13 residues long. Trimming at V came to 4 bases and at J to 1 base, leaving 0 bases not matched to a gene. Germline V gene sequence: CDR1 MNHEY, CDR2 SMNVEV (reference sequence).

V and J are TRBV9 and TRBJ1-1; D is perhaps TRBD1 (6 bases). Germline V CDR1 and CDR2: SGDLS, YYNGEE. V was pared by 3 bases and J by 1 base, with 13 bases between. CDR3 length equals 15 residues. CDR3 coding DNA: TGTGCCAGCAGCGAAAAATTACAGGGGAACACTGAAGCTTTCTTT. Its translation is CASSEKLQGNTEAFF.

The rearrangement uses TRBV3-1 (or the pseudogene TRBV3-2) and TRBJ2-1, with D perhaps TRBD2 (5 bases). This CDR3 has 15 amino acids. Deletions cut 8 bases from V and 0 bases from J, with 14 bases between. CDR1 and CDR2 (germline): LGHDT, YNNKEL (reference sequence). CDR3 amino acids: CASAPSGSSYNEQFF. CDR3 in DNA: TGTGCCAGCGCCCCCAGCGGTAGCTCCTACAATGAGCAGTTCTTC.

This clone was detected only once. The CDR3 protein is CASSEVRGPAEGQPQHF. As DNA, the CDR3 is TGTGCCAGCAGTGAAGTCAGGGGGCCAGCCGAGGGTCAGCCCCAGCATTTT. This chain uses TRBV2 with TRBJ1-5, with TRBD1 identical over 8 bases. Germline V CDR1 and CDR2: SNHLY, FYNNEI. The CDR3 is made up of 17 amino acids. With 1 base clipped from V and 6 bases from J, the junction kept 11 bases outside the gene matches. Drawing the rest from reference TRBV2 and TRBJ1-5, the complete variable domain is EPEVTQTPSHQVTQMGQEVILRCVPISNHLYFYWYRQILGQKVEFLVSFYNNEISEKSEIFDDQFSVERPDGSNFTLKIRSTKLEDSAMYFCASSEVRGPAEGQPQHFGDGTRLSIL.

The V call is TRBV29-1, the J call TRBJ2-5; 8 nucleotides agree with TRBD2. Germline V lookup: CDR1 SQVTM, CDR2 ANQGSEA. V lost 7 bases and J lost 4; bases outside the gene matches: 2. The CDR3 has 11 residues. CDR3 in amino acids: CSAGLAETQYF. The CDR3 region has the DNA TGCAGCGCTGGACTAGCAGAGACCCAGTACTTC. The variable domain in full, with the rest retrieved from reference TRBV29-1 and TRBJ2-5, is SAVISQKPSRDICQRGTSLTIQCQVDSQVTMMFWYRQQPGQSLTLIATANQGSEATYESGFVIDKFPISRPNLTFSTLTVSNMSPEDSSIYLCSAGLAETQYFGPGTRLLVL.

Concerning this clone: Other DNA sequences in this specimen translate into the identical CDR3. This chain links TRBV14 with TRBJ1-4, with 7 positions matching TRBD1. The V and J ends lost 4 bases and 8 bases, in that order; junction bases with no gene match: 7. This CDR3 region has 14 residues. In germline, CDR1 is SGHDN, CDR2 FVKESK. DNA of the CDR3: TGTGCCAGCAGCCCCCGACAGGGTAGAGAAAAACTGTTTTTT. Translated, it gives CASSPRQGREKLFF.

The gene calls are TRBV5-4 and TRBJ2-2; perhaps TRBD2 as D (8 bases). Trimming removed 0 bases at V and 7 bases at J, with 16 bases between. There are 16 residues in the CDR3. Germline CDR1 is SGHNT and CDR2 is YYREEE (reference sequence). The CDR3 region has the DNA TGTGCCAGCAGCTTGGCGGGAGGGGGCTTGGTCGGGGAGCTGTTTTTT. Protein: CASSLAGGGLVGELFF. The full variable domain, in which reference TRBV5-4 and TRBJ2-2 provide the parts outside the CDR3, is ETGVTQSPTHLIKTRGQQVTLRCSSQSGHNTVSWYQQALGQGPQFIFQYYREEENGRGNFPPRFSGLQFPNYSSELNVNALELDDSALYLCASSLAGGGLVGELFFGEGSRLTVL.

The chain uses TRBV9 and TRBJ1-1; 7 bases are shared with TRBD1. Per germline, CDR1 SGDLS and CDR2 YYNGEE. V dropped 2 bases and J dropped 4; count of bases not matched to a gene: 2. The CDR3 is made up of 13 amino acids. The CDR3 spells CASSVGTATEAFF. The CDR3 bases are TGTGCCAGCAGCGTGGGGACAGCCACTGAAGCTTTCTTT. Based on the CDR3 plus reference TRBV9 and TRBJ1-1, the full variable domain is DSGVTQTPKHLITATGQRVTLRCSPRSGDLSVYWYQQSLDQGLQFLIQYYNGEERAKGNILERFSAQQFPDLHSELNLSSLELGDSALYFCASSVGTATEAFFGQGTRLTVV.

The chain carries TRBV10-3 and TRBJ2-2, with 7 bases aligning to TRBD1. The CDR3 totals 15 residues. Germline V lookup: CDR1 ENHRY, CDR2 SYGVKD. V trimming: 4 bases; J trimming: 6 bases; junction bases outside the gene matches: 8. In DNA, the CDR3 is TGTGCCATCAGTGGGCGGACAGGAAAAGCCGGGGAGCTGTTTTTT. This codes for CAISGRTGKAGELFF.